Detailed here is one T cell receptor beta chain. CDR1 is KGHSH, CDR2 LQKENI, per germline. This CDR3 spans 15 amino acids. The V and J ends lost 6 bases and 2 bases, in that order; junction bases with no gene match: 4. The sample originates from a study of blood T cell repertoires in COVID-19. Overall study: COVID-19 samples, acute and convalescent, were from the United States, Italy and Spain.

The data were produced by immunoSEQ multiplex PCR, yet TCRdb's version contains in-frame clones alone and is incomplete. The table includes about 73,000 clones, about 82% detected once. This sequence was found in a woman in her sixties with acute or convalescent COVID-19. The chain links TRBV18 to TRBJ2-6; 7 nucleotides match TRBD1. The sequenced sample was peripheral blood. This CDR3 reads CASSQGGPGANVLTF. CDR3 nucleotides: TGTGCCAGCTCCCAAGGGGGCCCTGGGGCCAACGTCCTGACTTTC.